The present T cell receptor (beta chain) was sequenced within a study of shared clonotypes between healthy human individuals. The wider study: The people who gave samples were a couple of women and a few men aged 18 to 49. Three plates each covered CD4 naive and memory; CD8 naive two, CD8 memory one. General study results and limits: For sorted subsets, rarefaction showed incomplete sequencing despite large depth.

Per the germline V gene, CDR1 is LNHDA and CDR2 is SQIVND (reference sequence). This CDR3 comprises 19 residues. V dropped 3 bases and J dropped 2; count of bases not matched to a gene: 19. This clone was found once. Its matching antigen is unknown. The naive CD8 population came from CD45RO-negative cells selected for CCR7, without terminally differentiated effector memory CD45RA+ cells. Libraries were prepared by immunoSEQ multiplex PCR; TCRdb keeps only in-frame clonotypes and omits some of them. Altogether about 2.2 million clones are present, 85% to 95% being singletons, with the ten largest covering around 1.7%.

The sample consisted of naive CD8+ T cells from PBMCs. The source of this sequence is a man in his late teens or twenties in good health. Some clones in this sample may be carry-over from other donors' samples. V and J are TRBV19 and TRBJ2-7, with 7 bases matching TRBD2. CDR3 DNA sequence: TGTGCCAGTAGTATGGTCCGTTCCGATAGCGGGTCCCGAGCCTACGAGCAGTACTTC. Protein: CASSMVRSDSGSRAYEQYF.